Below are 28 T cell receptor beta chains sequenced from a single sample in a study of regulatory T cells in long-lasting Graves disease. Combining iRepertoire HTBI primers with Arm-PCR of CDR3 regions, the authors built TCR beta libraries. TCRdb processed the multiplex PCR reads anew with MiXCR; each CDR3 protein has one entry. This table has fewer than 550,000 distinct CDR3 sequences, about 16% appearing once. Time point denoted: newly diagnosed GD, antithyroid drugs for less than 3 months. The TCR library was made from RNA that had been extracted from PBMCs in TRIzol. This sample also belongs to another study, concerning T cells in Graves' hyperthyroidism and ophthalmopathy.

The sample was peripheral blood mononuclear cells (PBMCs), taken at new diagnosis, from a patient treated with antithyroid drugs. The receptors were gathered from a woman in her forties or fifties with Graves disease.

This clonotype was recorded a few times. The CDR3 is CASSGESSYNEKLFF. The CDR3 nucleotides are TGCGCCAGCAGTGGGGAGTCGTCTTATAATGAAAAACTGTTTTTT. V gene TRBV10-2 combines with J gene TRBJ1-4, with D unresolved. Germline V gene lookup returns CDR1 WSHSY and CDR2 SAAADI. The V end was cut by 4 bases, the J end by 4 bases, with 13 bases between. The CDR3 length is 15 residues.

The chain is built from TRBV6-1 and TRBJ2-1, with 8 positions matching TRBD1. After removal of 5 bases from V and 10 bases from J, the junction contained 4 bases not matched to a gene. Looked up from germline, CDR1 is MNHNS and CDR2 is SASEGT. CDR3 length equals 12 residues. The CDR3 spells CASSNTGGEQFF. CDR3 sequence (DNA): TGTGCCAGCAGTAATACAGGGGGGGAGCAGTTCTTC.

This clonotype was picked up many times. This chain connects TRBV3-1 to TRBJ1-2; D remains unclear. CDR1 and CDR2 from the germline V gene are LGHDT and YNNKEL (reference sequence). The CDR3 runs to 14 residues. The V and J ends lost 0 bases and 8 bases respectively, with 13 bases between them. In DNA, the CDR3 is TGTGCCAGCAGCCAAGATCTTTGGACTCAAGGCTACACCTTC. Its protein is CASSQDLWTQGYTF.

The V gene is TRBV7-6, the J gene TRBJ1-1; D remains ambiguous. V shed 11 bases and J shed 2 bases, with 12 bases lying between them. The CDR3 is 12 residues long. The germline V gene encodes CDR1 SGHVS and CDR2 FNYEAQ. DNA of the CDR3: TGTGCCGGACCGGGAACTAACACTGAAGCTTTCTTT. It translates to CAGPGTNTEAFF.

The CDR3 DNA sequence: TGTGCCATCAGAAGGGACAGCGCGACTGAAGCTTTCTTT. Protein product: CAIRRDSATEAFF. V and J are TRBV10-3 and TRBJ1-1; 7 nucleotides align to TRBD1. CDR3 length equals 13 residues. Germline V gene sequence: CDR1 ENHRY, CDR2 SYGVKD. With 6 bases clipped from V and 5 bases from J, the junction kept 6 bases outside the gene matches.

The table lists this clonotype with a few counts. The genes are TRBV5-4 and TRBJ2-2, with D uncertain. This CDR3 region has 15 residues. Germline CDR1 reads SGHNT; CDR2 reads YYREEE (reference sequence). The V gene lost 1 base and the J gene lost 3 bases, with 10 bases spanning the gap. The CDR3 sequence is CASSLIGPDTGELFF. CDR3 in DNA: TGTGCCAGCAGCTTGATAGGACCAGACACCGGGGAGCTGTTTTTT.

In its sample, this clonotype was seen many times. This rearrangement joins TRBV12-3 or TRBV12-4 to TRBJ1-5; TRBD1 might be the D (5 bases). The length of the CDR3 is 15 residues. The ends were cut back, 2 bases at V and 1 base at J, with 9 bases in the middle. CDR3 in amino acids: CASSLMGGSNQPQHF. The CDR3 DNA reads as TGTGCCAGCAGTTTAATGGGGGGAAGCAATCAGCCCCAGCATTTT.

The chain combines TRBV4-1 with TRBJ2-2; no clear D gene. Trimming left V 3 bases short and J 3 bases short, with 8 bases between. CDR1 MGHRA and CDR2 YSYEKL come from the germline V gene. The CDR3 runs to 14 residues. The CDR3 spells CASSHDDDTGELFF. DNA of the CDR3: TGCGCCAGCAGCCATGACGACGACACCGGGGAGCTGTTTTTT.

This clonotype was recorded a few times. This chain connects TRBV9 to TRBJ2-5; TRBD2 matches 10 bases. This CDR3 contains 17 residues. Per germline, CDR1 SGDLS and CDR2 YYNGEE. V lost 2 bases, J lost 3 bases, and 10 bases stayed unmatched. The CDR3 DNA is TGTGCCAGCAGCGTTAGTTCTAGCGGGGGACACAAAGAGACCCAGTACTTC. It translates to CASSVSSSGGHKETQYF.

This clonotype has ten or more counts. The gene calls are TRBV5-1 and TRBJ1-1; the D gene is possibly TRBD1 (5 bases). The CDR3 runs to 14 residues. Per germline, CDR1 SGHRS and CDR2 YFSETQ. Trimming took 3 bases from V and 5 from J, leaving 14 bases between them. DNA of the CDR3: TGCGCCAGCAGCTCGCAGGGTGTAGGAACTGAAGCTTTCTTT. It codes for CASSSQGVGTEAFF. The full variable domain, in which reference TRBV5-1 and TRBJ1-1 provide the parts outside the CDR3, is KAGVTQTPRYLIKTRGQQVTLSCSPISGHRSVSWYQQTPGQGLQFLFEYFSETQRNKGNFPGRFSGRQFSNSRSEMNVSTLELGDSALYLCASSSQGVGTEAFFGQGTRLTVV.

This clonotype was observed a handful of times. The V and J genes are TRBV4-1 and TRBJ2-7; D perhaps matches TRBD2 (5 bases). Germline loops: CDR1 MGHRA, CDR2 YSYEKL. Trimming removed 3 bases at V and 0 bases at J, with 9 bases between. CDR3 length: 14 residues. The CDR3 reads CASSHFGDSYEQYF. For the CDR3, the DNA is TGCGCCAGCAGCCACTTCGGGGACTCCTACGAGCAGTACTTC.

This clonotype was seen a handful of times. The V call is TRBV7-2, the J call TRBJ2-7; TRBD2 aligns across 10 bases. CDR1 and CDR2 (germline): SGHTA, FQGNSA. The CDR3 is 15 amino acids. Unmatched junction bases numbered 8, after V lost 5 bases and J lost 4 bases. The CDR3 is CASSASGTSAYEQYF. In nucleotides, the CDR3 is TGTGCCAGCAGCGCATCCGGGACTAGCGCGTACGAGCAGTACTTC.

This clonotype has ten or more counts. The gene calls are TRBV20-1 and TRBJ2-1, with D possibly TRBD2 on 7 matching bases. V was shortened by 2 bases and J by 10 bases, with 18 bases between the two germline ends. Germline V lookup: CDR1 DFQATT, CDR2 SNEGSKA (reference sequence). This CDR3 contains 14 residues. CDR3 residues: CSARTGGLIGEQFF. As DNA, the CDR3 is TGCAGTGCTAGAACGGGGGGCCTCATCGGGGAGCAGTTCTTC.

The table lists this clonotype with a few counts. The V and J genes are TRBV19 and TRBJ1-1, with 10 nucleotides matching TRBD1. Germline values: CDR1 LNHDA, CDR2 SQIVND (reference sequence). The V and J ends lost 9 bases and 6 bases, in that order; junction bases with no gene match: 4. CDR3 length: 12 residues. The chain's CDR3 is CASKTGGAEAFF. The DNA for the CDR3 is TGTGCCAGCAAGACAGGGGGCGCTGAAGCTTTCTTT.

The chain recombines TRBV7-2 with TRBJ2-7; 7 bases are a match to TRBD1. The CDR3 has 17 amino acids. V dropped 5 bases and J dropped 3; count of bases not matched to a gene: 16. Germline values: CDR1 SGHTA, CDR2 FQGNSA. The CDR3 DNA reads as TGTGCCAGCAGCCCAGGCCGGACAGGCGCACCTTACTACGAGCAGTACTTC. Translating gives CASSPGRTGAPYYEQYF.

J is TRBJ2-6 and V is TRBV12-5; D is unresolved. Germline assignment: CDR1 LGHNT and CDR2 FRNRAP. This CDR3 has 15 residues. V lost 6 bases and J 0 bases, leaving 9 bases between the germline ends. The CDR3 DNA follows: TGTGCTAGTGGCGATGTATACTCTGGGGCCAACGTCCTGACTTTC. Its translation is CASGDVYSGANVLTF. Filled out from reference TRBV12-5 and TRBJ2-6, the complete variable domain reads DARVTQTPRHKVTEMGQEVTMRCQPILGHNTVFWYRQTMMQGLELLAYFRNRAPLDDSGMPKDRFSAEMPDATLATLKIQPSEPRDSAVYFCASGDVYSGANVLTFGAGSRLTVL.

Many counts were recorded for this clonotype. The chain carries TRBV5-5 and TRBJ2-7, with D unresolved. The CDR3 contains 14 residues. Looked up from germline, CDR1 is SGHKS and CDR2 is YYEKEE (reference sequence). Deletions cut 2 bases from V and 7 bases from J, with 16 bases between. CDR3 in DNA: TGTGCCAGCAGCTTCAGGACGGAGTCAGGAGAGCAGTACTTC. Protein sequence: CASSFRTESGEQYF.

There are a few counts of this clonotype. This chain links TRBV7-3 with TRBJ2-1; 14 bases fit TRBD2. CDR1 is SGHTA, CDR2 FQGTGA, per germline. Trimming at V came to 5 bases and at J to 4 bases, leaving 10 bases not matched to a gene. This CDR3 is 18 amino acids long. The CDR3 nucleotides are TGTGCCAGCAGCGATGGGACTAGCGGGGGTGACCGTTACAATGAGCAGTTCTTC. Encoded protein: CASSDGTSGGDRYNEQFF.

In the case of this clonotype: A much larger clone is a single base away; this may be a read error. The V and J genes are TRBV30 and TRBJ1-1, with D tentatively TRBD1 (5 bases). The V end was cut by 0 bases, the J end by 3 bases, with 8 bases between. The CDR3 consists of 13 residues. Germline V lookup: CDR1 GTSNPN, CDR2 SVGIG (reference sequence). The CDR3 DNA sequence: TGTGCCTGGAGTGTACAGGCTCACACTGAAGCTTTCTTT. Protein: CAWSVQAHTEAFF.

This chain connects TRBV19 to TRBJ2-3; 12 bases are shared with TRBD2. The junction had 6 bases not matched to a gene; V was cut back by 5 bases and J by 3 bases. CDR1 is LNHDA, CDR2 SQIVND, per germline (reference sequence). This CDR3 is built from 16 residues. CDR3 nucleotides: TGTGCCAGTAGTCACTTGGGACTAGCGGGTACAGATACGCAGTATTTT. Translated: CASSHLGLAGTDTQYF.

Ten or more counts support this clonotype. The V gene is TRBV28, the J gene TRBJ2-3, with 7 nucleotides matching TRBD1. In germline, CDR1 is MDHEN, CDR2 SYDVKM. This CDR3 contains 16 residues. V was pared by 0 bases and J by 2 bases, with 5 bases of the junction left unmatched. The chain's CDR3 is CASSLWETGITDTQYF. CDR3 nucleotides: TGTGCCAGCAGTTTATGGGAGACAGGGATCACAGATACGCAGTATTTT.

This clonotype appeared a single time. The chain couples TRBV15 to TRBJ1-2, with 7 bases aligning to TRBD1. With 6 bases clipped from V and 3 bases from J, the junction kept 10 bases outside the gene matches. CDR3 length: 15 amino acids. The germline gives CDR1 LNHNV, CDR2 YYDKDF (reference sequence). The CDR3 DNA is TGTGCCACCAGGGAGACAGGGACCTCTTACTATGGCTACACCTTC. It is translated as CATRETGTSYYGYTF.

This clonotype has at least ten counts. V and J are TRBV28 and TRBJ2-7, with 10 bases aligning to TRBD1. In germline, CDR1 is MDHEN, CDR2 SYDVKM. With 6 bases clipped from V and 3 bases from J, the junction kept 8 bases outside the gene matches. This CDR3 contains 15 residues. The CDR3 bases are TGTGCCAGCAGCCCCCGGACAGGGGGGGGCTACGAGCAGTACTTC. Its translation: CASSPRTGGGYEQYF.

This clonotype was observed a few times. The rearrangement uses TRBV3-1 and TRBJ2-5; D is unresolved. The CDR3 consists of 15 residues. V lost 2 bases, J lost 0 bases, and 10 bases lay in between. Germline-derived CDR1 and CDR2 are LGHDT and YNNKEL (reference sequence). Here the CDR3 reads CASSQLLRHQETQYF. In DNA form, the CDR3 reads TGTGCCAGCAGCCAATTGTTACGACACCAAGAGACCCAGTACTTC.

This clonotype was seen repeatedly, ten times or more. This chain joins TRBV4-1 and TRBJ2-2, with a possible D match to TRBD1 (6 bases). V was trimmed by 1 base and J by 0 bases, leaving 12 bases between them. Germline loops: CDR1 MGHRA, CDR2 YSYEKL. CDR3 length equals 17 residues. CDR3 DNA: TGCGCCAGCAGCCAAGTTTCAGGGGAGCCGAACACCGGGGAGCTGTTTTTT. It yields the protein CASSQVSGEPNTGELFF.

This clonotype was seen at least ten times. V usage is TRBV3-1 and J usage is TRBJ2-5; the D is unclear. Germline assignment: CDR1 LGHDT and CDR2 YNNKEL (reference sequence). The CDR3 runs 12 residues. The V end lost 1 base, the J end lost 4 bases, and 4 bases lay between the germline ends. CDR3 coding DNA: TGTGCCAGCAGCCAAGGGGGAGAGACCCAGTACTTC. Translation: CASSQGGETQYF.

This clonotype showed up many times. The chain links TRBV7-8 to TRBJ1-5; tentative D call: TRBD1 (5 bases). Germline V lookup: CDR1 SGHVS, CDR2 FQNEAQ. The CDR3 length is 16 residues. V lost 1 base to trimming and J lost 2 bases, with 12 bases between them. The DNA for the CDR3 is TGTGCCAGCAGCTTAGTATGGGGCCGGGGCAATCAGCCCCAGCATTTT. Its translation is CASSLVWGRGNQPQHF.

The sample holds many counts of this clonotype. The chain recombines TRBV6-1 with TRBJ1-5; weak D call: TRBD1 (5 bases). V dropped 6 bases and J dropped 0 bases, with 9 bases sitting between them. Germline CDR1 reads MNHNS; CDR2 reads SASEGT. CDR3 size: 14 residues. The CDR3 sequence is CASRGEGSNQPQHF. As DNA, the CDR3 is TGTGCCAGCAGGGGGGAGGGTAGCAATCAGCCCCAGCATTTT.